Only a few counts were recorded for the clone carrying this T cell receptor beta chain. The source of the sample is a study of CD8+ T cells in alopecia areata. The wider study: Treated patients were dosed with oral tofacitinib, taking 5 to 10 mg twice daily.

It was from PBMCs that CD4+ and CD8+ T cells were sorted. Extraction of RNA preceded its reverse transcription into cDNA, which served as the sequencing template. Clones were read by immunoSEQ multiplex PCR, and TCRdb kept only the in-frame ones, dropping some. This table holds 75,000 to 100,000 clones, over 40% found once. Germline CDR1 reads LNHNV; CDR2 reads YYDKDF (reference sequence). With 5 bases clipped from V and 1 base from J, the junction kept 6 bases outside the gene matches. This CDR3 has 16 amino acids. This TCR came from a human donor with alopecia areata. The chain is built from TRBV15 and TRBJ2-1, with 9 bases that match TRBD2. The specimen was CD4+ T cells sorted from blood. The CDR3 region has the DNA TGTGCCACCAGCGATCTAGCGGGGTCGTCCTACAATGAGCAGTTCTTC. It is translated as CATSDLAGSSYNEQFF. Using reference TRBV15 and TRBJ2-1 for the parts outside the CDR3, the full variable domain is DAMVIQNPRYQVTQFGKPVTLSCSQTLNHNVMYWYQQKSSQAPKLLFHYYDKDFNNEADTPDNFQSRRPNTSFCFLDIRSPGLGDTAMYLCATSDLAGSSYNEQFFGPGTRLTVL.